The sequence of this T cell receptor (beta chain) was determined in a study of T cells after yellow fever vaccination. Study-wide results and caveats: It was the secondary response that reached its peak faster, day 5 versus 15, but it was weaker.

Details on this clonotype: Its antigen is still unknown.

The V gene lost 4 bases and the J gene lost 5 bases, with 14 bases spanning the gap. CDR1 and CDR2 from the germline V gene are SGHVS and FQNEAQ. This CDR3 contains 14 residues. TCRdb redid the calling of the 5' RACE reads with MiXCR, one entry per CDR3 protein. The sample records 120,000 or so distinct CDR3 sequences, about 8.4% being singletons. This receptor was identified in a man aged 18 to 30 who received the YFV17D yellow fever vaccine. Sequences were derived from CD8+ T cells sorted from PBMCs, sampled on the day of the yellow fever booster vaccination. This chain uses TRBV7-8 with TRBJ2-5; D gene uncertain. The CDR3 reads CASSSSAAPETQYF. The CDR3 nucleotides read TGTGCCAGCAGCTCCTCGGCCGCGCCCGAGACCCAGTACTTC.